This T cell receptor (beta chain) appears in the sequencing data of a study of early T cells in non-severe SARS-CoV-2 infection. With 2 bases removed from V and 2 bases from J, the gap between germline ends came to 9 bases. Germline CDR1 is SQVTM and CDR2 is ANQGSEA. The CDR3 runs to 13 residues. TCRdb re-called the 5' RACE reads through MiXCR, storing one row per CDR3 protein. The sample holds 75,000 to 100,000 distinct CDR3 sequences, roughly 14% seen once. This TCR was recovered from an adult who was a healthcare worker with PCR-confirmed SARS-CoV-2 infection or an uninfected control (not recorded which). Sequenced material: whole blood. The rearrangement uses TRBV29-1 and TRBJ1-1; D unresolved. The CDR3 reads CSVETHPNTEAFF. For the CDR3, the DNA is TGCAGCGTTGAAACCCATCCCAACACTGAAGCTTTCTTT.